This T cell receptor (beta chain) was identified during a study of blood T cells in healthy people across ages (dated by TCRdb to about 2015). For the wider study: Template switching captured roughly one uniquely barcoded TCR beta cDNA molecule per two T cells in model experiments. The study measured age-related changes in TCR beta repertoire diversity using deep sequencing normalized with unique cDNA molecular identifiers. Four age groups were formed from the donors: young (average approximately 16 years), middle-aged (approximately 40), aged (roughly 59) and long-lived (roughly 81). To avoid experimental bias, donors of different ages were distributed randomly across sequencing lanes. The study analyzed two additional independent replicas of 1 million unique cDNA reads from the same blood draw for two donors, one aged 18 to 30 and one aged 80 or older.

Trimming at the junction amounts to 3 bases on V and 5 bases on J, and the germline ends lie 19 bases apart. Based on the germline V gene (reference sequence), the CDR1 and CDR2 sequences are DFQATT and SNEGSKA. The CDR3 contains 15 residues, cysteine and phenylalanine counted. Only the CDR3 DNA stays, 45 bases, in frame from base 1. Beyond this particular receptor, the publication reports: Total diversity estimates from one million sequenced T cells were considered lower bounds and underestimates. Conclusive comparison of naive and antigen-experienced compartments was prevented by the profiling of bulk unsorted PBMCs. The percentage of naive T cells measured by flow cytometry correlated strongly with observed TCR beta diversity. Compared with the aged group, more naive CD4+ T cells, fewer expanded clones and increased TCR diversity were shown by the long-lived group, suggesting age selection. As age increased, observed TCR beta diversity per million T cells dropped in a roughly linear way, and a significant reduction was already evident by age about 36. Because donor CMV infection status was unknown, age-related changes in expanded clonotypes were potentially confounded.

The method behind the library was 5' RACE. The sequencer was an Illumina HiSeq 2500. A second PCR of roughly 7 to 11 cycles was run with a J-beta primer mix and a sample-barcoded 5' primer. Each TCR beta cDNA molecule received a unique molecular identifier from a template-switch 5' adaptor carrying 12 random nucleotides. Each sample yielded at least 3 million CDR3-containing paired-end reads. First-strand cDNA synthesis was performed from all RNA using the Mint cDNA synthesis kit, with priming by a TRBC-specific oligonucleotide. All cDNA was treated with uracil-DNA glycosylase and then went through a first 18-cycle PCR with the universal primers M1SS and BC2_uni_R. In the authors' own workflow: Each sample was normalized by randomly selecting 1 million high-quality reads, each carrying a distinct molecular identifier. Reads sharing molecular identifiers were discarded rather than binned into consensus sequences. MiTCR, run with a Q25 quality threshold and the strictest error-elimination algorithm, handled CDR3 identification, clonotype clustering and error correction. A nonparametric unseen species model with Euler transformation was used to estimate lower-bound total TCR beta diversity. TCRdb trimmed the raw reads at Q25, called clones with MiXCR and kept productive beta chains. CDR3 protein duplicates are merged, each entry listing the most common genes and DNA. Clone size and V and J calls follow TCRdb, not the original study. The sample data list hundreds of thousands of distinct CDR3 sequences, and around half of these were observed just once. The leading ten clones occupy around 25% of the sample.

Donors were a few dozen systemically healthy Caucasian individuals from Russia aged roughly 6 to 100 years. Ten milliliters of peripheral blood were drawn from each donor into EDTA-treated Vacutainer tubes. PBMCs were isolated by Ficoll-Paque density-gradient centrifugation, with at least 7 million obtained per sample. Total RNA, at least 5.5 micrograms per sample, was extracted from PBMCs with Trizol reagent. For every donor, flow cytometry on a PBMC aliquot measured the percentage of naive CD45RAhigh/CD27high T cells. Points on this clonotype: Its antigen target is currently unknown. No base quality information exists; no much larger clone differs at one position.

The rearrangement combines TRBV20-1 with TRBJ2-5; the D gene identity is not certain. Sequenced sample: blood. This receptor was identified in a man older than 75 in good health. The CDR3 protein is CSASIPPLVGETQYF. The sequenced DNA is TGCAGTGCTAGCATCCCTCCGCTTGTCGGGGAGACCCAGTACTTC.